These T cell receptor beta chains were read from a single sample in a study of CD8 T cells in Susac syndrome. TCRdb reprocessed the immunoSEQ multiplex PCR reads with MiXCR, giving one entry per CDR3 protein. This sample yields 160,000 or so distinct CDR3 sequences, of which 95% are seen a single time; roughly 0.16% belongs to the top ten. Sequences were obtained from CD8+ T cells from PBMCs. All receptors come from a human donor with multiple sclerosis. Each CDR3 is given without its conserved first and last residue. Expanded clones are given a class, and other clones once, few, many or no size at all.

v_gene,j_gene,abundance,CDR3aa
TRBV12-3/TRBV12-4,TRBJ2-7,NA,ASSLTSGEYEQY
TRBV7-6,TRBJ2-7,NA,ASSLGAGTGNTYEQY
TRBV6-6,TRBJ2-1,NA,ASSYWASRDYNEQF
TRBV2,TRBJ2-3,NA,ASSERGRPTDTQY
TRBV10-3,TRBJ1-1,once,AISGGTVSQNTEAF
TRBV29-1,TRBJ1-2,NA,SAWNRANYGYT
TRBV20-1,TRBJ2-7,NA,SARDRGKQY
TRBV18,TRBJ1-2,NA,ASSPLGDRGFHYGYT
TRBV15,TRBJ1-5,NA,ATGQVNQPQH
TRBV7-9,TRBJ1-3,NA,ASSSPGQAERTIY
TRBV15,TRBJ2-7,NA,ATSREGLTYEQY
TRBV7-9,TRBJ2-1,NA,ASSSMGQAEF
TRBV28,TRBJ1-5,NA,ASSSDTNNQPQH
TRBV7-9,TRBJ2-7,NA,ASSREILREQY
TRBV20-1,TRBJ2-1,NA,SARDIGLAGDEQF
TRBV3-1,TRBJ2-5,NA,ASSQGTGGTERETQY
TRBV6-5,TRBJ1-1,NA,AAEGIYPNAEAF
TRBV7-9,TRBJ2-7,NA,ASSSTRGREQY
TRBV15,TRBJ2-1,NA,ATSRVIGVGDEQF
TRBV5-4,TRBJ2-5,few,ASSLDGEETQY
TRBV19,TRBJ2-7,NA,ASSSGTLYEQY
TRBV7-6,TRBJ2-1,NA,ASSLEAGPPYNEQF